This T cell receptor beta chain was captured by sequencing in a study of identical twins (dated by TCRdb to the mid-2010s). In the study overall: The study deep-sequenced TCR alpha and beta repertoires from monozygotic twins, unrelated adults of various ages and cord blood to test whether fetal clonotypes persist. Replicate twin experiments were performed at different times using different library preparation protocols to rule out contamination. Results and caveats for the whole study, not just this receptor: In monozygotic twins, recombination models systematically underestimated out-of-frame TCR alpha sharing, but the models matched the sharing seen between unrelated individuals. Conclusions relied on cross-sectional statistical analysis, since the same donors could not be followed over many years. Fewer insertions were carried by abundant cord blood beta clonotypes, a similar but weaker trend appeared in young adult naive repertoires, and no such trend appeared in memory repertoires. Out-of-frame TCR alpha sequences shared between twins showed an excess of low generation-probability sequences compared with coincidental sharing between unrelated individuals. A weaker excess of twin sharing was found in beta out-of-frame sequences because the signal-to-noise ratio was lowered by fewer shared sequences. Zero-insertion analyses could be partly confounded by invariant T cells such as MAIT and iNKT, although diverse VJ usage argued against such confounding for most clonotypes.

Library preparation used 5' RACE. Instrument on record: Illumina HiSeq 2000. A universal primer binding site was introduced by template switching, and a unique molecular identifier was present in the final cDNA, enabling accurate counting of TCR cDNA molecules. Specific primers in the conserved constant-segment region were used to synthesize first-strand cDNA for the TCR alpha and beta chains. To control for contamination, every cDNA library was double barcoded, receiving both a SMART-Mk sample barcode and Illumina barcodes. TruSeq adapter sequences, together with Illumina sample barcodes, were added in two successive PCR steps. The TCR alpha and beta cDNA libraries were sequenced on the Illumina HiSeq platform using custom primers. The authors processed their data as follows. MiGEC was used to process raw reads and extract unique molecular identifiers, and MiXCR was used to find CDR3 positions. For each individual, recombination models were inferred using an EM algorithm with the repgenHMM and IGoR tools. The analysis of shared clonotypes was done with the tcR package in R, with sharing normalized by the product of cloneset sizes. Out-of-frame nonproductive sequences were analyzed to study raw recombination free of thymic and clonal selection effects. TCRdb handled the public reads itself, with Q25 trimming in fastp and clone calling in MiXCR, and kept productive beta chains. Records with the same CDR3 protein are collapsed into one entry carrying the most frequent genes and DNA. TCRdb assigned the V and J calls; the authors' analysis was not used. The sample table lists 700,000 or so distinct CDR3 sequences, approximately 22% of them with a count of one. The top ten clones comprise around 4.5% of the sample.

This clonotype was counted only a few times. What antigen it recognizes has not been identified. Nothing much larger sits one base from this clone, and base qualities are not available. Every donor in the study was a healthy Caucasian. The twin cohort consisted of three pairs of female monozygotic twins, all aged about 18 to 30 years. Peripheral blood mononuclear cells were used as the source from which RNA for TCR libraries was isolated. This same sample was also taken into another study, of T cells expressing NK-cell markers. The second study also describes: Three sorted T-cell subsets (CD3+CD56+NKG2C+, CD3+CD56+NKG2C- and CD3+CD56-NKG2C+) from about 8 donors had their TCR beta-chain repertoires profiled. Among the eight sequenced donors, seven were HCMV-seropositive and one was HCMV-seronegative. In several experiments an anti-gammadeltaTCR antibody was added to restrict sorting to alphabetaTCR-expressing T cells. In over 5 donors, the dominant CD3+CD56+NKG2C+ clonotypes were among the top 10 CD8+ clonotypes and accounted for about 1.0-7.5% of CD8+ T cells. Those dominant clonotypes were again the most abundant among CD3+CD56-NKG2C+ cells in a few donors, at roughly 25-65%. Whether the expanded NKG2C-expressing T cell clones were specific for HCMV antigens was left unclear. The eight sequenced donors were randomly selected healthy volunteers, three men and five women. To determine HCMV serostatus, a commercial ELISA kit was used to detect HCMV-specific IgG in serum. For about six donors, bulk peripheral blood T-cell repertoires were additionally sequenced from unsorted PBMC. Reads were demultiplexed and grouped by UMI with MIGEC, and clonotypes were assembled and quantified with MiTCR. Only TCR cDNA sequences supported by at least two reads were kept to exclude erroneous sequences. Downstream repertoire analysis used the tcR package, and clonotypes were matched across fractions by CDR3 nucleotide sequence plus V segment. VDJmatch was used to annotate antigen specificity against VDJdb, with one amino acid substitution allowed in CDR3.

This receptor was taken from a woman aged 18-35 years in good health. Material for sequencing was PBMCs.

The DNA is as follows: TGTGCCTGGAGTGTCAATAGCATGAACACTGAAGCTTTCTTT. Its protein is CAWSVNSMNTEAFF. The sequence links TRBV30 to TRBJ1-1, with no reliable assignment of the D segment. The CDR3 has 14 amino acids, counting the end cysteine and phenylalanine. The only DNA kept is the CDR3, 42 bases in frame from the first base. V is reduced by 0 bases and J by 0 bases, leaving a spacing of 8 bases between them. CDR1 GTSNPN and CDR2 SVGIG are derived from the germline V gene (reference sequence). The CDR3, completed at both ends by the reference TRBV30 and TRBJ1-1 genes, gives the full variable domain SQTIHQWPATLVQPVGSPLSLECTVEGTSNPNLYWYRQAAGRGLQLLFYSVGIGQISSEVPQNLSASRPQDRQFILSSKKLLLSDSGFYLCAWSVNSMNTEAFFGQGTRLTVV.